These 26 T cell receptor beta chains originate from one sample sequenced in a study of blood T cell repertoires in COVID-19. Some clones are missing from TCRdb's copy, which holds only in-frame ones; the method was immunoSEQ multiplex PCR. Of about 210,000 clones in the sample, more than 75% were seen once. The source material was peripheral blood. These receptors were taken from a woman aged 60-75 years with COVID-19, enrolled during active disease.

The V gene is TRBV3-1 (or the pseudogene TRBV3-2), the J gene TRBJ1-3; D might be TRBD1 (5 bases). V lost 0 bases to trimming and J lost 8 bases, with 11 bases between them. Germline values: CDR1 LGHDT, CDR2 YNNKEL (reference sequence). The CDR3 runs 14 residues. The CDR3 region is CASSQDFRADTIYF. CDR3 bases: TGTGCCAGCAGCCAAGATTTCAGGGCGGACACCATATATTTT.

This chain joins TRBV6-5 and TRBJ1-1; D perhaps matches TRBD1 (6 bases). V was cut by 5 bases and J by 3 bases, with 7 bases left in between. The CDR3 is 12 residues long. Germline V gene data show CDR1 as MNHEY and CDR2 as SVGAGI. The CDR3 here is CASSTGYTEAFF. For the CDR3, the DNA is TGTGCCAGCAGTACAGGGTACACTGAAGCTTTCTTT.

The CDR3 DNA reads as TGTGCCACCAGTGATACCAGGACTAGCTTCTACAATGAGCAGTTCTTC. It codes for CATSDTRTSFYNEQFF. The chain has TRBV24-1 and TRBJ2-1; 8 bases line up with TRBD2. Germline V CDR1 and CDR2: KGHDR, SFDVKD. V gave up 3 bases and J gave up 3 bases; unmatched junction bases: 6. CDR3 length: 16 amino acids.

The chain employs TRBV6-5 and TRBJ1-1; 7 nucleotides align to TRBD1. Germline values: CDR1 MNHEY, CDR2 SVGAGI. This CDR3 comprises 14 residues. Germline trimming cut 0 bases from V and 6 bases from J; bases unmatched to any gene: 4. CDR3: CASSYSIQGPEAFF. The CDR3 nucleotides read TGTGCCAGCAGTTACTCGATACAGGGGCCTGAAGCTTTCTTT.

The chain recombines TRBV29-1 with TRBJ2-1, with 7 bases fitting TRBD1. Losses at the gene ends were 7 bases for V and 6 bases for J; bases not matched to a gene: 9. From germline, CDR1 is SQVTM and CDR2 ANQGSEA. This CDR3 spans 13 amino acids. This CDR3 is CSGIDRVGNEQFF. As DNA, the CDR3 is TGCAGCGGAATTGACAGGGTGGGCAATGAGCAGTTCTTC.

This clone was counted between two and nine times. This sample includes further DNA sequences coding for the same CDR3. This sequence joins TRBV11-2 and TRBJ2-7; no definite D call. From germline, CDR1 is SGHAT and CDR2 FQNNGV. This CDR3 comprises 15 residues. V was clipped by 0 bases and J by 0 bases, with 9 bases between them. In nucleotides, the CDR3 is TGTGCCAGCAGCTTAGATTCGGTAAGCTCCTACGAGCAGTACTTC. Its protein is CASSLDSVSSYEQYF.

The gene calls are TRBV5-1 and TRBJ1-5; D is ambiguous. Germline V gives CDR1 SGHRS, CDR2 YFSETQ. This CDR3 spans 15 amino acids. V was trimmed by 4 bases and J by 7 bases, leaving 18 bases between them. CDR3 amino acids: CASSPMPGSGQPQHF. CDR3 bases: TGCGCCAGCAGCCCGATGCCGGGGTCGGGGCAGCCCCAGCATTTT.

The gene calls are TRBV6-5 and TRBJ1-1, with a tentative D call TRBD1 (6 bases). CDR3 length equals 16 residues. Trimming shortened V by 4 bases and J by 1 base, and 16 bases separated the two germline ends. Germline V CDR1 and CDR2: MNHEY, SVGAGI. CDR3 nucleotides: TGTGCCAGCAGTTCACTGGGGACACTTTGGAACACTGAAGCTTTCTTT. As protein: CASSSLGTLWNTEAFF.

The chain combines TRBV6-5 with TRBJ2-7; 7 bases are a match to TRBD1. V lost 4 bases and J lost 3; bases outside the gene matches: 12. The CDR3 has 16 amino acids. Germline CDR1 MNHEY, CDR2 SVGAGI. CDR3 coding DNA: TGTGCCAGCAGTTCTCCCTCGACAGGGTCGGGCTACGAGCAGTACTTC. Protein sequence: CASSSPSTGSGYEQYF.

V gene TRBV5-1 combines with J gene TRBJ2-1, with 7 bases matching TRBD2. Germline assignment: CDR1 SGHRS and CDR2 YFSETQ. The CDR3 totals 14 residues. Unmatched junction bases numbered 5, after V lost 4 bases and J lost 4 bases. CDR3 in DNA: TGCGCCAGCAGCGATACTAGCGTTTACAATGAGCAGTTCTTC. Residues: CASSDTSVYNEQFF.

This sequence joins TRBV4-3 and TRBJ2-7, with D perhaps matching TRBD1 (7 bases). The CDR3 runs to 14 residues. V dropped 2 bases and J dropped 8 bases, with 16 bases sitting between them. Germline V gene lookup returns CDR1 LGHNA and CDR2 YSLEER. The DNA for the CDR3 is TGCGCCAGCAGCCAATTCTTCAGGGGGGAGAAGCAGTACTTC. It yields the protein CASSQFFRGEKQYF.

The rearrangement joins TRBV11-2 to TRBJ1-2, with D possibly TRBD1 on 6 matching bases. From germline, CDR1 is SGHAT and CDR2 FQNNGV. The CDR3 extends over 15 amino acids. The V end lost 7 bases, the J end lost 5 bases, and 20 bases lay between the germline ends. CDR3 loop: CASTPGRGRGYGYTF. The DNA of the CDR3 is TGTGCCAGCACCCCTGGTCGGGGCAGGGGTTATGGCTACACCTTC.

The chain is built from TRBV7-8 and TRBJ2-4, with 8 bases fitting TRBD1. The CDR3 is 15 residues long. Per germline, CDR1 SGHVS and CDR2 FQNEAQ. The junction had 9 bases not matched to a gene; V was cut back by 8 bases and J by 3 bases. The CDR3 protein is CASASGGMDKNIQYF. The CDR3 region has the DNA TGTGCCAGCGCCTCAGGGGGCATGGACAAAAACATTCAGTACTTC.

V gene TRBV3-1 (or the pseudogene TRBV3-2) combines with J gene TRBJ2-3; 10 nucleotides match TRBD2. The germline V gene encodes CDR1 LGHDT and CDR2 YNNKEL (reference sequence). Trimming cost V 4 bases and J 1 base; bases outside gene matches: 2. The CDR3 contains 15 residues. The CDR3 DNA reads TGTGCCAGCAGCCCCCTAGCGGGAGGCACAGATACGCAGTATTTT. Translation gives CASSPLAGGTDTQYF.

CDR3 sequence: CASSLTDRRNTEAFF. CDR3 bases: TGTGCCAGCAGTCTCACGGACAGGAGGAACACTGAAGCTTTCTTT. This chain links TRBV6-5 with TRBJ1-1; 7 nucleotides align to TRBD1. Trimming at V came to 5 bases and at J to 1 base, leaving 7 bases not matched to a gene. Germline V gene lookup returns CDR1 MNHEY and CDR2 SVGAGI. The length of the CDR3 is 15 residues.

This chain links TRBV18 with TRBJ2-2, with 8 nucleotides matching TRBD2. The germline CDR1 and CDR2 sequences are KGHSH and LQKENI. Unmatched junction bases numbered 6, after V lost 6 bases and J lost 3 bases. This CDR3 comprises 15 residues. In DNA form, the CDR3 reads TGTGCCAGCTCTCTTAGCGGGGCGGACACCGGGGAGCTGTTTTTT. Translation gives CASSLSGADTGELFF.

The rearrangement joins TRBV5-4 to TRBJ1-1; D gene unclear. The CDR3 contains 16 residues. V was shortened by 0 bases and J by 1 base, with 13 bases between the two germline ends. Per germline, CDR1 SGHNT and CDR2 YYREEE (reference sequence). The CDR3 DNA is TGTGCCAGCAGCTTGGACCGGGGAGGGTGGAACACTGAAGCTTTCTTT. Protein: CASSLDRGGWNTEAFF.

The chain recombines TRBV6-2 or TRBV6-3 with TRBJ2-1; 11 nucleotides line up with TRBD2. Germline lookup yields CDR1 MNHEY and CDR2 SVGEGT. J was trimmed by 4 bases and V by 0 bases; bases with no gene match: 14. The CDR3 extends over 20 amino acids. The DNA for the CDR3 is TGTGCCAGCAGTTACTCGAGGGCTAGCGGGAGGAGCTCTACTTACAATGAGCAGTTCTTC. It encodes CASSYSRASGRSSTYNEQFF.

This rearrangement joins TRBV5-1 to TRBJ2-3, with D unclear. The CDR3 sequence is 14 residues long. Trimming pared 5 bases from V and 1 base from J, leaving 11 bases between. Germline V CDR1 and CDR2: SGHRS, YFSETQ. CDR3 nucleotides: TGCGCCAGCAGTGAGGAATGGGGCACAGATACGCAGTATTTT. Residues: CASSEEWGTDTQYF.

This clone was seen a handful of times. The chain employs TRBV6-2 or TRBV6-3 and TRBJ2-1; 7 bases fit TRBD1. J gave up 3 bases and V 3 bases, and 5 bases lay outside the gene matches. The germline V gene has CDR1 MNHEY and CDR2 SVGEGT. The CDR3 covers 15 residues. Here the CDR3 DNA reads TGTGCCAGCAGTTATGTGACAGGGAGCTACAATGAGCAGTTCTTC. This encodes CASSYVTGSYNEQFF.

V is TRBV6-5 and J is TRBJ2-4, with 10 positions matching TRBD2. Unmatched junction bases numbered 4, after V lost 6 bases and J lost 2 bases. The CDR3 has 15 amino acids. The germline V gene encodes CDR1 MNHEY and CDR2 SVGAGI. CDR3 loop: CASRRTSGPKNIQYF. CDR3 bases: TGTGCCAGCAGGCGGACTAGCGGACCCAAAAACATTCAGTACTTC.

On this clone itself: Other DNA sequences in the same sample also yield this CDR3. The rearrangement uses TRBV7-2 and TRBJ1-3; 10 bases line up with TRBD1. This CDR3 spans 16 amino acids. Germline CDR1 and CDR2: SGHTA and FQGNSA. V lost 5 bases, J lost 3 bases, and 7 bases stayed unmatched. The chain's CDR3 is CASSVTGGSSGNTIYF. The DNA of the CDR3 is TGTGCCAGCAGCGTGACAGGGGGCTCGAGTGGAAACACCATATATTTT.

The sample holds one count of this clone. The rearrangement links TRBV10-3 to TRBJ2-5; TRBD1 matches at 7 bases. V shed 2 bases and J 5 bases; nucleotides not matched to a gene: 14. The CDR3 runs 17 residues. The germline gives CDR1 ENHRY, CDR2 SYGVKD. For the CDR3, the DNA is TGTGCCATCAGTGAGCGGTTGACAGGGATGGGGGTCGAGACCCAGTACTTC. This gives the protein CAISERLTGMGVETQYF.

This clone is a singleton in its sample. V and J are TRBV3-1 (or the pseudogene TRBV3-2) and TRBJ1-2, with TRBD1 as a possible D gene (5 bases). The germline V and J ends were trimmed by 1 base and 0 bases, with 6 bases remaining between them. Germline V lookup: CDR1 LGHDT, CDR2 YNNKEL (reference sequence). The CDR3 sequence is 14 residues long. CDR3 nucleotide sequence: TGTGCCAGCAGCCAAGGGGGGGCTAACTATGGCTACACCTTC. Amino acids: CASSQGGANYGYTF.

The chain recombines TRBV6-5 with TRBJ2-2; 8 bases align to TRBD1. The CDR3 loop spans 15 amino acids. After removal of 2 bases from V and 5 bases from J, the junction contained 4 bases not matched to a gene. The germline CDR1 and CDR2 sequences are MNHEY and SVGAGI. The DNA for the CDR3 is TGTGCCAGCAGTTACGGCCAGGGGGCAACCGGGGAGCTGTTTTTT. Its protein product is CASSYGQGATGELFF.

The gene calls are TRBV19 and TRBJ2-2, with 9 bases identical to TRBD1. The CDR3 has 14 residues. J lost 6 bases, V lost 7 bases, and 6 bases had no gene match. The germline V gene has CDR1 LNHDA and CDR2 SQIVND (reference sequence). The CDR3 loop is CASTRTGAAGELFF. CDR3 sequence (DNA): TGTGCCAGTACCAGGACAGGGGCCGCCGGGGAGCTGTTTTTT.